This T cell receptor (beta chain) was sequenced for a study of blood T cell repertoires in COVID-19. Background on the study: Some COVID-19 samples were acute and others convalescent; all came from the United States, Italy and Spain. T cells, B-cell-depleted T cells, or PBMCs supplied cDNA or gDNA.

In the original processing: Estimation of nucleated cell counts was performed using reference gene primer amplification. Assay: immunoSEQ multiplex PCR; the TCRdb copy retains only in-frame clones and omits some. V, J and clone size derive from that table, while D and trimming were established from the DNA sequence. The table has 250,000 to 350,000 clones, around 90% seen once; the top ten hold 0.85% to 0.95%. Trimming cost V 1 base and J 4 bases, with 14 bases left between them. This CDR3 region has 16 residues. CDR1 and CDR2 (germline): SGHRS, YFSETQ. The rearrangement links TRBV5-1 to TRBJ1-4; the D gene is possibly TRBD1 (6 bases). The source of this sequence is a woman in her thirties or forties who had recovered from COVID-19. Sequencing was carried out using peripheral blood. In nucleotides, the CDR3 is TGCGCCAGCAGCTTGTCCGGGCGGACAGTTAATGAAAAACTGTTTTTT. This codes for CASSLSGRTVNEKLFF.